This TCR beta chain was captured by sequencing in a study of shared clonotypes between healthy human individuals. Study-level findings and limits: A reduction in generation probabilities was seen for non-shared clonotypes relative to those shared by all four donors.

With regard to this clone: Its antigen is unidentified.

CDR1 and CDR2 (germline): MNHNY, SVGAGI (reference sequence). V shed 6 bases, J shed 6 bases, and the junction held 9 bases outside the gene matches. The CDR3 has 14 amino acids. Clones were read by immunoSEQ multiplex PCR, and TCRdb kept only the in-frame ones, dropping some. The sample gives roughly 2,300,000 clones, less than 95% of which show up once; 0.37% is in the top ten. The rearrangement uses TRBV6-6 and TRBJ1-2; 8 nucleotides align to TRBD1. This receptor was taken from a man aged 18 to 29 in good health. Some clones in this sample may be carry-over from other donors' samples. What was sequenced was naive CD4+ T cells from PBMCs. Subset defined: CD45RA+ positively selected. Written as DNA, the CDR3 is TGTGCCAGCAGCCCCGGACAGGGATTGGATGGCTACACCTTC. This gives the protein CASSPGQGLDGYTF.